Presented here are 2 T cell receptor beta chains from one specimen sequenced in a study of blood T cell repertoires in COVID-19. Assay used: immunoSEQ multiplex PCR; TCRdb lists only in-frame clones, some missing. The table includes around 63,000 clones, approximately 86% detected once. The specimen sequenced was peripheral blood. The receptors come from a man aged 45 to 65 with active COVID-19.

The rearrangement uses TRBV6-5 and TRBJ1-1; 10 positions match TRBD1. Per germline, CDR1 MNHEY and CDR2 SVGAGI. The CDR3 totals 15 residues. V lost 4 bases, J lost 6 bases, and 8 bases stayed unmatched. CDR3 residues: CASSSWTGGSPEAFF. The DNA of the CDR3 is TGTGCCAGCAGTTCCTGGACAGGGGGGTCCCCTGAAGCTTTCTTT.

J is TRBJ1-4 and V is TRBV6-6; the match to TRBD1 covers 11 bases. CDR3 length equals 14 residues. Per the germline V gene, CDR1 is MNHNY and CDR2 is SVGAGI (reference sequence). J was trimmed by 5 bases and V by 4 bases; bases with no gene match: 0. The CDR3 loop reads CASSWDRGNEKLFF. CDR3 nucleotides: TGTGCCAGCAGTTGGGACAGGGGGAATGAAAAACTGTTTTTT.